One sample yielded the 5 T cell receptor beta chains listed below, sequenced in a study of cytomegalovirus exposure and HLA in healthy donors (TCRdb year 2017). Libraries were prepared through the immunoSEQ multiplex PCR assay. For the multiplex PCR, a mixture combining 60 forward primers for TCR Vbeta segments and 13 reverse primers for TCR Jbeta segments was used. The immuneACCESS repertoire file appears here via TCRdb, limited to in-frame rearrangements. These files lack a portion of the clones; in checked studies, under half of the deficit traces to unresolved V genes, and the cause of the others is not known. Counted in this sample were under 200,000 clones; roughly 80% of them appeared once. Roughly 2% of the sample is in the top ten clones. Sequencing used PBMCs. These receptors originate from a human donor in good health.

The chain couples TRBV15 to TRBJ1-4; no definite D call. The germline gives CDR1 LNHNV, CDR2 YYDKDF (reference sequence). Trimming left V 0 bases short and J 4 bases short, with 12 bases between. This CDR3 contains 16 residues. CDR3 in amino acids: CATSRERGVGNEKLFF. The CDR3 region has the DNA TGTGCCACCAGCAGAGAACGCGGAGTAGGTAATGAAAAACTGTTTTTT. The full variable domain, rest sourced from reference TRBV15 and TRBJ1-4, is DAMVIQNPRYQVTQFGKPVTLSCSQTLNHNVMYWYQQKSSQAPKLLFHYYDKDFNNEADTPDNFQSRRPNTSFCFLDIRSPGLGDTAMYLCATSRERGVGNEKLFFGSGTQLSVL.

This chain links TRBV2 with TRBJ1-5; D gene unclear. From germline, CDR1 is SNHLY and CDR2 FYNNEI. V dropped 4 bases and J dropped 2 bases, with 9 bases sitting between them. This CDR3 contains 14 residues. The DNA of the CDR3 is TGTGCCAGCAGTGGGGGAGAAGGCAATCAGCCCCAGCATTTT. Protein product: CASSGGEGNQPQHF.

The chain is built from TRBV27 and TRBJ1-5; D is unclear. Trimming stripped 6 bases from V and 1 base from J, with 13 bases between. Germline CDR1 MNHEY, CDR2 SMNVEV (reference sequence). This CDR3 is built from 15 residues. The DNA for the CDR3 is TGTGCCAGCAGCTCAGGAAAATGGAGCAATCAGCCCCAGCATTTT. Residues: CASSSGKWSNQPQHF.

The J gene is TRBJ2-3, the V gene TRBV19, with D perhaps TRBD2 (6 bases). The CDR3 spans 14 residues. Trimming left V 9 bases short and J 0 bases short, with 13 bases between. Germline assignment: CDR1 LNHDA and CDR2 SQIVND (reference sequence). The CDR3 reads CASSGLSSTDTQYF. In nucleotides, the CDR3 is TGTGCCAGCTCGGGACTCAGCAGCACAGATACGCAGTATTTT.

This clone has only a few counts. V is TRBV7-2 and J is TRBJ2-1, with a weak D call TRBD1 (6 bases). In germline, CDR1 is SGHTA, CDR2 FQGNSA. Trimming stripped 5 bases from V and 4 bases from J, with 21 bases between. The CDR3 spans 17 residues. The CDR3 bases are TGTGCCAGCAGCCCCCGGGCAGGGGAATATTCGTACAATGAGCAGTTCTTC. This gives the protein CASSPRAGEYSYNEQFF.